This T cell receptor beta chain was found in a study of cytomegalovirus exposure and HLA in healthy donors. Vbeta (60) and Jbeta (13) primers were used in the PCR. Only in-frame clones appear in the TCRdb table, and some are missing; sequencing was by immunoSEQ multiplex PCR. The profile shows roughly 200,000 clones, around 64% of them singletons. This CDR3 is built from 13 residues. Germline V gene sequence: CDR1 SNHLY, CDR2 FYNNEI. V lost 7 bases to trimming and J lost 8 bases, with 14 bases between them. In regard to this clone: Its antigen is still unknown.

General study findings and limits: In all likelihood, a cluster of highly shared sequence variants was a sequencing artifact. Presence/absence analyses assumed roughly uniform sequencing depth across donors.

This chain joins TRBV2 and TRBJ1-4, with D perhaps TRBD1 (6 bases). The receptor's source is a man in his forties in good health and CMV-seropositive. Source material: PBMCs. Here the CDR3 reads CASKQGLGEKLFF. The DNA of the CDR3 is TGTGCCAGCAAACAGGGCCTGGGGGAAAAACTGTTTTTT.